One and the same sample provided the 29 T cell receptor beta chains below, sequenced in a study of molecular identifiers for immune sequencing clone quantification. TCRdb recomputed calls from the PCR reads with MiXCR, one row per CDR3 protein. The sample has 460,000 or so distinct CDR3 sequences, about a fifth seen once. The sequencing input was naive CD8+ T cells from blood, with Jurkat cell RNA spiked in. The subset: FACS-sorted CD8+CD4-CCR7+CD45RA+ naive T cells. The source of these receptors is a human donor in good health. Some libraries in this study had Jurkat cell RNA spiked in.

Concerning this clonotype itself: A much bigger clone sits one base away, suggesting this may be a read error. The chain joins TRBV7-2 to TRBJ2-2; D ambiguous. Germline assignment: CDR1 SGHTA and CDR2 FQGNSA. The ends were cut back, 5 bases at V and 2 bases at J, with 12 bases in the middle. The CDR3 totals 15 residues. CDR3 protein: CASSRTNFNTGELFF. The CDR3 nucleotides are TGTGCCAGCAGCCGAACCAACTTCAACACCGGGGAGCTGTTTTTT.

This clonotype has at least ten counts. J is TRBJ2-3 and V is TRBV7-8; TRBD1 might be the D (5 bases). Looked up from germline, CDR1 is SGHVS and CDR2 is FQNEAQ. This CDR3 comprises 14 residues. V shed 7 bases and J shed 6 bases, with 17 bases lying between them. The CDR3 nucleotides are TGTGCCAGCAAGACAGCTTGGAAAGAGGATACGCAGTATTTT. Its translation is CASKTAWKEDTQYF. Drawing the rest from reference TRBV7-8 and TRBJ2-3, the complete variable domain is GAGVSQSPRYKVAKRGQDVALRCDPISGHVSLFWYQQALGQGPEFLTYFQNEAQLDKSGLPSDRFFAERPEGSVSTLKIQRTQQEDSAVYLCASKTAWKEDTQYFGPGTRLTVL.

This clonotype was counted between two and nine times. V gene TRBV9 combines with J gene TRBJ1-5; D not resolved. In germline, CDR1 is SGDLS, CDR2 YYNGEE. The CDR3 has 10 amino acids. The CDR3 DNA follows: TGTGCGCTACAGCATCAGCCCCAGCATTTT. It translates to CALQHQPQHF.

This clonotype showed up just a few times. The chain couples TRBV14 to TRBJ2-7, with 9 bases that match TRBD1. The J segment lost 2 bases and the V segment lost 5 bases, leaving 7 bases of the junction unmatched. The CDR3 covers 15 residues. Germline loops: CDR1 SGHDN, CDR2 FVKESK. CDR3 in DNA: TGTGCCAGCAGCATAGGGACAGGGTTCCCCTACGAGCAGTACTTC. This encodes CASSIGTGFPYEQYF.

The V and J genes are TRBV6-1 and TRBJ2-1, with 10 bases matching TRBD1. The CDR3 spans 19 residues. With 1 base clipped from V and 10 bases from J, the junction kept 19 bases outside the gene matches. The V gene's germline CDR1 is MNHNS and CDR2 SASEGT. Here the CDR3 DNA reads TGTGCCAGCAGTGAAGAGAGACAGGGGGCGAATCTCCCCTTTGGGGAGCAGTTCTTC. Translated: CASSEERQGANLPFGEQFF.

Worth noting for this clonotype: This could be a read error, since a much larger clone is one nucleotide away. The chain is built from TRBV7-9 and TRBJ2-5, with D unclear. The CDR3 contains 13 residues. Germline V gene lookup returns CDR1 SEHNR and CDR2 FQNEAQ (reference sequence). Trimming removed 4 bases from V and 7 bases from J, with 13 bases in between. The CDR3 nucleotides read TGTGCCAGCAGCTCCCTCACCGAGTTGACCCAGTACTTC. Translated, it gives CASSSLTELTQYF.

This clonotype showed up just a few times. This chain joins TRBV6-2 or TRBV6-3 and TRBJ2-7, with 10 bases matching TRBD1. This CDR3 is built from 16 residues. Germline V gene lookup returns CDR1 MNHEY and CDR2 SVGEGT. V dropped 1 base and J dropped 3; count of bases not matched to a gene: 6. As DNA, the CDR3 is TGTGCCAGCAGTTACTACCCTTGGACAGGGGGCTACGAGCAGTACTTC. Protein: CASSYYPWTGGYEQYF.

This clonotype was observed many times. The CDR3 sequence is CASSLIDRVWLSTEAFF. The CDR3 bases are TGTGCCAGCAGCCTGATCGACAGGGTCTGGCTGAGCACTGAAGCTTTCTTT. This chain uses TRBV14 with TRBJ1-1; TRBD1 matches at 7 bases. Germline trimming cut 4 bases from V and 4 bases from J; bases unmatched to any gene: 15. Germline lookup yields CDR1 SGHDN and CDR2 FVKESK. The CDR3 has 17 amino acids.

This clonotype was counted ten times or more. The V and J genes are TRBV2 and TRBJ2-5; D may be TRBD1 or TRBD2 (7 bases each). The germline V gene has CDR1 SNHLY and CDR2 FYNNEI. Trimming stripped 2 bases from V and 5 bases from J, with 18 bases between. The CDR3 covers 16 residues. The CDR3 bases are TGTGCCAGCAGTGAACGCCCCGGGGAGGGGGCTGAGACCCAGTACTTC. As protein: CASSERPGEGAETQYF.

This clonotype was counted between two and nine times. V and J are TRBV12-3 or TRBV12-4 and TRBJ2-1; D ambiguous. There are 14 residues in the CDR3. With 4 bases removed from V and 7 bases from J, the gap between germline ends came to 14 bases. DNA for the CDR3: TGTGCCAGCAGTTCGTTTATAGAGCATAATGAGCAGTTCTTC. Its protein is CASSSFIEHNEQFF.

This clonotype was seen many times. The chain has TRBV7-9 and TRBJ1-1; D is unclear. This CDR3 region has 12 residues. CDR1 and CDR2 from the germline V gene are SEHNR and FQNEAQ (reference sequence). V lost 4 bases and J lost 6, with 9 bases in between. The CDR3 reads CASSSMTAEAFF. CDR3 coding DNA: TGTGCCAGCAGCTCCATGACCGCTGAAGCTTTCTTT.

At least ten counts were recorded for this clonotype. The J gene is TRBJ2-7, the V gene TRBV20-1; D is possibly TRBD2 (6 bases). The CDR3 contains 11 residues. Germline CDR1 is DFQATT and CDR2 is SNEGSKA (reference sequence). Trimming removed 3 bases at V and 5 bases at J, with 8 bases between. The CDR3 DNA follows: TGCAGTGCTAGTTCGGGAGACGAGCAGTACTTC. This gives the protein CSASSGDEQYF.

As concerns this clonotype: A clone one base away is much larger, so this may be a read error. The genes are TRBV29-1 and TRBJ1-1; D is possibly TRBD1 (6 bases). CDR3 size: 11 residues. Trimming removed 7 bases from V and 4 bases from J, with 10 bases in between. Germline V gives CDR1 SQVTM, CDR2 ANQGSEA. The CDR3 loop is CSAVQGTEAFF. CDR3 sequence (DNA): TGCAGCGCAGTACAGGGCACTGAAGCTTTCTTT. The full variable domain, rest sourced from reference TRBV29-1 and TRBJ1-1, is SAVISQKPSRDICQRGTSLTIQCQVDSQVTMMFWYRQQPGQSLTLIATANQGSEATYESGFVIDKFPISRPNLTFSTLTVSNMSPEDSSIYLCSAVQGTEAFFGQGTRLTVV.

This clonotype was observed at least ten times. The chain is built from TRBV6-5 and TRBJ2-7; a possible D gene is TRBD2 (6 bases). The CDR3 totals 15 residues. CDR1 MNHEY and CDR2 SVGAGI come from the germline V gene. V lost 0 bases and J lost 5, with 14 bases in between. The CDR3 DNA follows: TGTGCCAGCAGTTACTCGACCGGGGGTAGCGACGAGCAGTACTTC. Amino acids: CASSYSTGGSDEQYF.

This clonotype was observed at least ten times. V gene TRBV12-3 or TRBV12-4 combines with J gene TRBJ2-7; 7 bases are shared with TRBD1. J gave up 4 bases and V 3 bases, and 6 bases lay outside the gene matches. The CDR3 is made up of 14 amino acids. DNA of the CDR3: TGTGCCAGCAGTTTGGTCGGACAGGTATACGAGCAGTACTTC. As protein: CASSLVGQVYEQYF.

About this clonotype itself: A read error may explain this, as a much larger clone is one base away. The chain uses TRBV20-1 and TRBJ2-3, with 14 nucleotides matching TRBD2. The CDR3 is made up of 18 amino acids. V gave up 5 bases and J gave up 4 bases; unmatched junction bases: 14. Germline V CDR1 and CDR2: DFQATT, SNEGSKA (reference sequence). The chain's CDR3 is CSAPGLAGVLTSADTQYF. The CDR3 DNA reads as TGCAGTGCTCCGGGACTAGCGGGAGTCTTAACAAGCGCAGATACGCAGTATTTT.

In its sample, this clonotype was seen many times. This chain links TRBV27 with TRBJ1-2; TRBD1 is a possible D gene (6 bases). The CDR3 loop spans 15 amino acids. With 2 bases removed from V and 2 bases from J, the gap between germline ends came to 12 bases. Germline CDR1 and CDR2: MNHEY and SMNVEV (reference sequence). The CDR3 protein is CASSLQGRGNYGYTF. DNA for the CDR3: TGTGCCAGCAGTTTACAGGGAAGGGGGAACTATGGCTACACCTTC.

In its sample, this clonotype was seen many times. The rearrangement joins TRBV5-6 to TRBJ2-6; D is perhaps TRBD1 or TRBD2 (5 bases each). The ends were cut back, 4 bases at V and 4 bases at J, with 21 bases in the middle. The CDR3 totals 18 residues. Germline V gene lookup returns CDR1 SGHDT and CDR2 YYEEEE. The CDR3 reads CASSPGTVIYSGANVLTF. In DNA form, the CDR3 reads TGTGCCAGCAGCCCGGGGACCGTAATATACTCCGGGGCCAACGTCCTGACTTTC.

The V and J genes are TRBV6-5 and TRBJ2-1, with D hard to call. This CDR3 is 13 amino acids long. V was cut by 5 bases and J by 9 bases, with 14 bases left in between. CDR1 is MNHEY, CDR2 SVGAGI, per germline. The CDR3 DNA reads as TGTGCCAGCAGTGCTCTAGTTTACGCTGAGCAGTTCTTC. This sequence encodes CASSALVYAEQFF.

This clonotype was observed a handful of times. CDR3 nucleotides: TGTGCCAGCAAATCCAGGGGGCATGACACTGAAGCTTTCTTT. This translates into CASKSRGHDTEAFF. This chain connects TRBV28 to TRBJ1-1, with 8 bases aligning to TRBD1. Losses at the gene ends were 7 bases for V and 3 bases for J; bases not matched to a gene: 7. Germline V gene sequence: CDR1 MDHEN, CDR2 SYDVKM. The CDR3 is 14 amino acids. Using reference TRBV28 and TRBJ1-1 for the parts outside the CDR3, the full variable domain is DVKVTQSSRYLVKRTGEKVFLECVQDMDHENMFWYRQDPGLGLRLIYFSYDVKMKEKGDIPEGYSVSREKKERFSLILESASTNQTSMYLCASKSRGHDTEAFFGQGTRLTVV.

This clonotype has more than one count but fewer than ten. The V call is TRBV20-1, the J call TRBJ2-7, with D tentatively TRBD1 (6 bases). Germline CDR1 is DFQATT and CDR2 is SNEGSKA (reference sequence). This CDR3 comprises 12 residues. Trimming stripped 3 bases from V and 7 bases from J, with 13 bases between. CDR3 loop: CSARDSLVEQYF. The CDR3 region has the DNA TGCAGTGCTAGGGACAGTCTGGTGGAGCAGTACTTC.

The chain couples TRBV4-3 to TRBJ2-2; 8 bases line up with TRBD1. Germline V lookup: CDR1 LGHNA, CDR2 YSLEER. The J segment lost 4 bases and the V segment lost 0 bases, leaving 4 bases of the junction unmatched. The CDR3 is made up of 16 amino acids. This chain's CDR3 is CASSQDRQGSTGELFF. In DNA form, the CDR3 reads TGCGCCAGCAGCCAAGACCGACAGGGGAGCACCGGGGAGCTGTTTTTT.

The gene calls are TRBV30 and TRBJ2-1; tentative D call: TRBD2 (5 bases). CDR1 and CDR2 (germline): GTSNPN, SVGIG (reference sequence). V gave up 3 bases and J gave up 5 bases, with 17 bases separating them. The CDR3 runs to 15 residues. The CDR3 DNA reads as TGTGCCTGGAGCCAAAGCGGAATCCATAACAATGAGCAGTTCTTC. It yields the protein CAWSQSGIHNNEQFF. Full variable domain (missing parts from reference TRBV30 and TRBJ2-1): SQTIHQWPATLVQPVGSPLSLECTVEGTSNPNLYWYRQAAGRGLQLLFYSVGIGQISSEVPQNLSASRPQDRQFILSSKKLLLSDSGFYLCAWSQSGIHNNEQFFGPGTRLTVL.

In this sample, this clonotype turned up many times. The rearrangement uses TRBV4-1 and TRBJ1-5; D possibly corresponds to TRBD1 (6 bases). This CDR3 spans 14 amino acids. V lost 3 bases, J lost 6 bases, and 12 bases lay in between. Germline V gene data show CDR1 as MGHRA and CDR2 as YSYEKL. Here the CDR3 reads CASSQPGESQPQHF. The CDR3 DNA reads TGCGCCAGCAGCCAGCCAGGGGAAAGTCAGCCCCAGCATTTT.

Note on this clonotype: Possible read error: a much larger clone is one base away. The chain couples TRBV19 to TRBJ1-5; D gene uncertain. The CDR3 sequence is 16 residues long. Trimming shortened V by 3 bases and J by 2 bases, and 14 bases separated the two germline ends. Germline CDR1 and CDR2: LNHDA and SQIVND (reference sequence). CDR3 sequence: CASSMIGGLGNQPQHF. The CDR3 region has the DNA TGTGCCAGTAGTATGATCGGCGGTCTCGGCAATCAGCCCCAGCATTTT.

This clonotype was recorded many times. The rearrangement joins TRBV5-8 to TRBJ2-7, with TRBD2 identical over 9 bases. The CDR3 is 16 residues long. V trimming: 4 bases; J trimming: 6 bases; junction bases outside the gene matches: 14. CDR1 is SGHTS, CDR2 YDEGEE, per germline. CDR3 nucleotide sequence: TGTGCCAGCAGCATCCGGCCGGGACTAGCTAGAGGCGAGCAGTACTTC. Translation: CASSIRPGLARGEQYF.

The chain links TRBV14 to TRBJ1-2, with 10 bases aligning to TRBD1. The germline CDR1 and CDR2 sequences are SGHDN and FVKESK. Trimming took 4 bases from V and 4 from J; bases not matched to a gene: 6. CDR3 length: 15 residues. In DNA form, the CDR3 reads TGTGCCAGCAGCCCGACAGGGGGCCCCTTCTATGGCTACACCTTC. Its translation is CASSPTGGPFYGYTF.

This clonotype was seen at least ten times. The chain recombines TRBV29-1 with TRBJ1-2; 7 bases fit TRBD1. Germline CDR1 and CDR2: SQVTM and ANQGSEA. J was trimmed by 4 bases and V by 4 bases; bases with no gene match: 9. CDR3 length: 14 amino acids. The CDR3 nucleotides read TGCAGCGTTGCTGAAACCGGGACAGCCTATGGCTACACCTTC. Its translation: CSVAETGTAYGYTF.

This clonotype has at least ten counts. The rearrangement joins TRBV29-1 to TRBJ1-2; possible D gene TRBD1, 5 bases. The CDR3 totals 11 residues. Looked up from germline, CDR1 is SQVTM and CDR2 is ANQGSEA. Trimming removed 3 bases from V and 6 bases from J, with 8 bases in between. The DNA for the CDR3 is TGCAGCGTTGAGTTGACAGATGGCTACACCTTC. It encodes CSVELTDGYTF.